The sequence of this TCR beta chain was determined in a study of control samples from healthy donors and cancer patients. CDR3 length equals 13 residues. Trimming left V 8 bases short and J 0 bases short, with 12 bases between. CDR1 SQVTM and CDR2 ANQGSEA come from the germline V gene. TCRdb keeps only in-frame clones here, not all; method: immunoSEQ multiplex PCR. The sample lists around 45,000 clones, about 75% seen once, with approximately 17% in the top ten. The chain has TRBV29-1 and TRBJ2-3; D is possibly TRBD1 (6 bases). The sequence derives from a male donor with melanoma. The sequencing input was formalin-fixed, paraffin-embedded tissue. As DNA, the CDR3 is TGCAGCACGTCACAGGGTAGCACAGATACGCAGTATTTT. This sequence encodes CSTSQGSTDTQYF.